This TCR beta chain was identified in a study of T cells in Graves' hyperthyroidism and ophthalmopathy. The source material, RNA transcripts, was used to amplify TCR beta CDR3 regions. Initially, a first-round RT-PCR of the TCR CDR3 employed the HTBI primer set. Each CDR3 protein is one row after TCRdb ran MiXCR on the multiplex PCR reads. The top ten hold approximately 8.7% of the sample, which has over 700,000 distinct CDR3 sequences, 38% seen once. This clonotype came up many times. CDR1 SEHNR and CDR2 FQNEAQ come from the germline V gene (reference sequence). The CDR3 length is 12 residues. The ends lost 5 bases at V and 9 bases at J; junction bases unmatched: 6.

The sample taken for sequencing was blood. V gene TRBV7-9 combines with J gene TRBJ2-7; 8 bases map to TRBD1. The receptor was isolated from a man in his late teens or twenties with Graves' hyperthyroidism. The DNA for the CDR3 is TGTGCCAGCAGCCTCGACAGGGGAGCGCAGTACTTC. Protein: CASSLDRGAQYF.